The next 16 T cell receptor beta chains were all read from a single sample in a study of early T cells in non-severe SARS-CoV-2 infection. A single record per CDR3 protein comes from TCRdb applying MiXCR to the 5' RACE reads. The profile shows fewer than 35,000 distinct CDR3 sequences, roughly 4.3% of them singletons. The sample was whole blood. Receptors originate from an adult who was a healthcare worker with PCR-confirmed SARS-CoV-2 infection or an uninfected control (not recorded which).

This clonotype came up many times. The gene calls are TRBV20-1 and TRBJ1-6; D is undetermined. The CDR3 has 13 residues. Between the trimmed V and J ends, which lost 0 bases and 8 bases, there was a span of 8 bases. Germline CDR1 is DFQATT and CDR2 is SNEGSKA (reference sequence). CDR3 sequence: CSAREALDSPLHF. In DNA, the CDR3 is TGCAGTGCTAGAGAAGCCTTAGATTCACCCCTCCACTTT.

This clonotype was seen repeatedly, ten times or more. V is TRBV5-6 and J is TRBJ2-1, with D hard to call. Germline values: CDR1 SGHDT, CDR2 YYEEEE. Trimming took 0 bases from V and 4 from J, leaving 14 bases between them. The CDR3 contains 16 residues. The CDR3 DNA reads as TGTGCCAGCAGCTTGGGACGGCAGCTAACTTACAATGAGCAGTTCTTC. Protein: CASSLGRQLTYNEQFF.

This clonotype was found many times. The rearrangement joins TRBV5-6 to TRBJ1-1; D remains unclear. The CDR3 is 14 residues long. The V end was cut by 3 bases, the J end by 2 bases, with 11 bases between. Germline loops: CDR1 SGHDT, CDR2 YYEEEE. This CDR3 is CASSWSSFNTEAFF. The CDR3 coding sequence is TGTGCCAGCAGCTGGAGCAGCTTTAACACTGAAGCTTTCTTT.

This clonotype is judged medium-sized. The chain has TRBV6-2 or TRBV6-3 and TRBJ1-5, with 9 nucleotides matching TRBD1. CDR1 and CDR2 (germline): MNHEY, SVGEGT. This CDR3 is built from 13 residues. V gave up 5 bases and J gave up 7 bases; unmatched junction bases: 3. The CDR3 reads CASSTGGRQPQHF. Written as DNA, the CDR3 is TGTGCCAGCAGTACAGGGGGCAGACAGCCCCAGCATTTT.

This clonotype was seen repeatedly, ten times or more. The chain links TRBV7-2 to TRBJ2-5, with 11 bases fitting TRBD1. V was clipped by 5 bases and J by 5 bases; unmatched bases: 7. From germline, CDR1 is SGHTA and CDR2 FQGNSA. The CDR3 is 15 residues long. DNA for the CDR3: TGTGCCAGCAGCCCTCGGACAGGGGGCGGCGAGACCCAGTACTTC. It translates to CASSPRTGGGETQYF.

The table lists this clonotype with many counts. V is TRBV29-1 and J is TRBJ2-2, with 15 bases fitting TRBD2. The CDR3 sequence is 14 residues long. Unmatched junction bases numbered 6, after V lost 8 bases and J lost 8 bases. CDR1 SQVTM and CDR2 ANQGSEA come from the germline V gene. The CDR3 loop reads CSIHGTSGRGELFF. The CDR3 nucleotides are TGCAGCATTCACGGGACTAGCGGGAGGGGGGAGCTGTTTTTT.

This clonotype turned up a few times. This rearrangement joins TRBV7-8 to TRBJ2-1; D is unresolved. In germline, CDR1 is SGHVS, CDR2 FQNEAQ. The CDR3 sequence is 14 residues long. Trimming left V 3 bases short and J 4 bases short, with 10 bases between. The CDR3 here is CASSFARTYNEQFF. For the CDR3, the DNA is TGTGCCAGCAGCTTCGCTCGCACATACAATGAGCAGTTCTTC. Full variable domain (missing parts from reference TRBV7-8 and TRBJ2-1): GAGVSQSPRYKVAKRGQDVALRCDPISGHVSLFWYQQALGQGPEFLTYFQNEAQLDKSGLPSDRFFAERPEGSVSTLKIQRTQQEDSAVYLCASSFARTYNEQFFGPGTRLTVL.

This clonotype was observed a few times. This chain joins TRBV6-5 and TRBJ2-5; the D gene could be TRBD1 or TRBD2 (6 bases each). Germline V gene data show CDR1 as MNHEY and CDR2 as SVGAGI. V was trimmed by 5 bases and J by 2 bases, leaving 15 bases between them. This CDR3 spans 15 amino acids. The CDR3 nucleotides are TGTGCCAGCAGTGGACGGGGGCTATCACAAGAGACCCAGTACTTC. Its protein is CASSGRGLSQETQYF.

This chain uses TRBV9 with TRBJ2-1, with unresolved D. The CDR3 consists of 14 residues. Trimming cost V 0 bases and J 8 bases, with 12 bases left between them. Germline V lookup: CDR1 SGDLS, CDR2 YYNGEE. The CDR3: CASSVAISLYEQFF. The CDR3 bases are TGTGCCAGCAGCGTAGCTATTAGCTTGTATGAGCAGTTCTTC.

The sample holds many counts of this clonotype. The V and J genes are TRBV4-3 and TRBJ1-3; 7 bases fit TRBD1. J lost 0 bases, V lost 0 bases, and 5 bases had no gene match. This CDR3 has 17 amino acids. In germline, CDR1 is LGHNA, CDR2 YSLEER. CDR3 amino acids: CASSQDGTVTSGNTIYF. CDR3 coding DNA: TGCGCCAGCAGCCAAGATGGGACAGTCACCTCTGGAAACACCATATATTTT.

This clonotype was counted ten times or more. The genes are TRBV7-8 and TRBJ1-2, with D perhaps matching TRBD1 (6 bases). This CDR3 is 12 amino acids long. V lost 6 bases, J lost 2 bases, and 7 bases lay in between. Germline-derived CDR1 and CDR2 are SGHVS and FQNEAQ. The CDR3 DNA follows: TGTGCCAGCAGTACAGGGAACTATGGCTACACCTTC. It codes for CASSTGNYGYTF.

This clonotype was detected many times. CDR3 DNA: TGTGCCAGCAGTGAAAACAGGGATACGGATACGCAGTATTTT. This codes for CASSENRDTDTQYF. The V gene is TRBV6-4, the J gene TRBJ2-3; possible D gene TRBD1, 6 bases. The V end was cut by 3 bases, the J end by 6 bases, with 13 bases between. The CDR3 contains 14 residues. CDR1 and CDR2 from the germline V gene are MRHNA and SNTAGT.

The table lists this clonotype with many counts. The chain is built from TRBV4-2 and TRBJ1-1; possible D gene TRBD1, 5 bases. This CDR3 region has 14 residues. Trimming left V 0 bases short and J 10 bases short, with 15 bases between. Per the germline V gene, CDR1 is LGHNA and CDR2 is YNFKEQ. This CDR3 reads CASSQDVQVRVAFF. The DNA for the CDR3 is TGTGCCAGCAGCCAAGATGTACAGGTCCGGGTAGCTTTCTTT.

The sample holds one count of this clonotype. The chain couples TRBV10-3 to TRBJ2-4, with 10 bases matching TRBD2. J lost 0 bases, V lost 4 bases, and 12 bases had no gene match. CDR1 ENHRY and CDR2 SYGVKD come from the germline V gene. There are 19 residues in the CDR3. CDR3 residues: CAISGGRAGGPLAKNIQYF. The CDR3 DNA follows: TGTGCCATCAGTGGAGGGCGAGCGGGAGGGCCGTTAGCCAAAAACATTCAGTACTTC.

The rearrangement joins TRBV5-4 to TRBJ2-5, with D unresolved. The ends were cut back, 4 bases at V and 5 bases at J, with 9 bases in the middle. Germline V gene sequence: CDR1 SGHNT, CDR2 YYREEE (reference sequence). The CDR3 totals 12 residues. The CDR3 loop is CASSRQAETQYF. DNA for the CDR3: TGTGCCAGCAGCCGGCAGGCTGAGACCCAGTACTTC.

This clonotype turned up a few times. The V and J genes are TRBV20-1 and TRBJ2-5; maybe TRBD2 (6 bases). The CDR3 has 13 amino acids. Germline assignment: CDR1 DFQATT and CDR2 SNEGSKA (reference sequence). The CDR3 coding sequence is TGCAGCGGATTGGGACTGAAGCAAGAGACCCAGTACTTC. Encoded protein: CSGLGLKQETQYF.